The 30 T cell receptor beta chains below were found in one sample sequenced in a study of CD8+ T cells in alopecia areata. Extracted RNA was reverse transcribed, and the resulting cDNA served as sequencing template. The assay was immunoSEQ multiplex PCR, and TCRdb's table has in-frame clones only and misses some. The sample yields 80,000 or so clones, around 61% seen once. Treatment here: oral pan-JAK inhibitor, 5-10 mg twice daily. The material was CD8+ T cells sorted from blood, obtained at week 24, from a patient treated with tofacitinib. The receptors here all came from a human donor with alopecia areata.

The CDR3 loop reads CASSPPSSQVNEQFF. CDR3 coding DNA: TGTGCCAGTAGTCCCCCCTCTAGCCAAGTAAATGAGCAGTTCTTC. The rearrangement uses TRBV19 and TRBJ2-1, with TRBD2 as a possible D gene (5 bases). The CDR3 covers 15 residues. Looked up from germline, CDR1 is LNHDA and CDR2 is SQIVND (reference sequence). V lost 5 bases, J lost 7 bases, and 18 bases lay in between. Full variable domain (missing parts from reference TRBV19 and TRBJ2-1): DGGITQSPKYLFRKEGQNVTLSCEQNLNHDAMYWYRQDPGQGLRLIYYSQIVNDFQKGDIAEGYSVSREKKESFPLTVTSAQKNPTAFYLCASSPPSSQVNEQFFGPGTRLTVL.

The CDR3 sequence is CASSLEGMRTYPFSYTF. The CDR3 region has the DNA TGTGCCAGCAGCCTCGAGGGAATGCGCACTTACCCGTTCAGCTACACCTTC. The chain couples TRBV5-4 to TRBJ1-2, with D uncertain. CDR3 size: 17 residues. From germline, CDR1 is SGHNT and CDR2 YYREEE (reference sequence). Between the trimmed V and J ends, which lost 4 bases and 9 bases, there was a span of 28 bases.

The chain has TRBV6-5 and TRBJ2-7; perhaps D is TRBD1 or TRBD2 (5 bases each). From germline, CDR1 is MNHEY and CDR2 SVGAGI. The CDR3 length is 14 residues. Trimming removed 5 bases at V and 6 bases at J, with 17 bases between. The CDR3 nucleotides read TGTGCCAGCAGTCCCCGGGACGACCTTTTCGAGCAGTACTTC. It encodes CASSPRDDLFEQYF.

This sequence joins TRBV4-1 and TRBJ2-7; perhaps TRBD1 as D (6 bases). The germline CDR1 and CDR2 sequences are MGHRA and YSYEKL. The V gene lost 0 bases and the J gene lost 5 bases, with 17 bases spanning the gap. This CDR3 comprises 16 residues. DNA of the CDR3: TGCGCCAGCAGCCAAGATGTCGCAGGGGTAGGTAACGAGCAGTACTTC. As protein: CASSQDVAGVGNEQYF.

In DNA, the CDR3 is TGTGCCAGCAGTTACTCGGCAGGGCGAGCCGGGGAGCTGTTTTTT. It codes for CASSYSAGRAGELFF. The rearrangement links TRBV6-5 to TRBJ2-2, with a tentative D call TRBD1 (5 bases). V was pared by 0 bases and J by 6 bases, with 11 bases between. This CDR3 spans 15 amino acids. Germline values: CDR1 MNHEY, CDR2 SVGAGI.

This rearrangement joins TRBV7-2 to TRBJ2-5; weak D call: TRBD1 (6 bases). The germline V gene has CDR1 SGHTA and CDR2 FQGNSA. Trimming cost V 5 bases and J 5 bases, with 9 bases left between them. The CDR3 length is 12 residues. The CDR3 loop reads CASSPGAETQYF. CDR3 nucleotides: TGTGCCAGCAGCCCAGGGGCTGAGACCCAGTACTTC.

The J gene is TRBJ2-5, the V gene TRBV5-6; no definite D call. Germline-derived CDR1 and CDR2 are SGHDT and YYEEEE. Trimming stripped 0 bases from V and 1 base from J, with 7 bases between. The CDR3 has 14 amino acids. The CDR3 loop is CASSLVKTQETQYF. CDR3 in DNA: TGTGCCAGCAGCTTGGTAAAGACCCAAGAGACCCAGTACTTC.

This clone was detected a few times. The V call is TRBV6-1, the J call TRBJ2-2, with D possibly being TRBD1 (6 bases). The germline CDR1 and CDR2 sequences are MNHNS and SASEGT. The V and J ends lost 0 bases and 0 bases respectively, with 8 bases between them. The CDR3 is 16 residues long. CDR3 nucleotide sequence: TGTGCCAGCAGTGAAGCCACAGGGACGAACACCGGGGAGCTGTTTTTT. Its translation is CASSEATGTNTGELFF.

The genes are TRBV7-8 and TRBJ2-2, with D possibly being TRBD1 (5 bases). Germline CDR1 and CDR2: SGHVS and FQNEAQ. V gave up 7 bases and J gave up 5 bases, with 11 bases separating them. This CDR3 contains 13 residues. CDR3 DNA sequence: TGTGCCAGCACCACCGACAGAACCGGGGAGCTGTTTTTT. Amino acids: CASTTDRTGELFF.

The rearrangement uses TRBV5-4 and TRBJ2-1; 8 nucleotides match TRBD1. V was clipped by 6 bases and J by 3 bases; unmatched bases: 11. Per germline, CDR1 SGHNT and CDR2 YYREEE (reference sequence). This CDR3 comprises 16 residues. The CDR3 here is CASTVRRGHHYNEQFF. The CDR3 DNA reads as TGTGCCAGCACCGTTCGCAGGGGGCACCACTACAATGAGCAGTTCTTC.

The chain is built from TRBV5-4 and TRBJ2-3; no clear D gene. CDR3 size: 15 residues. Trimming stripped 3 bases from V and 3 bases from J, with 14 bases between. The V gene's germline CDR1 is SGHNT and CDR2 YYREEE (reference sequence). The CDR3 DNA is TGTGCCAGCAGCTGGGATAGGGTCTGGACAGATACGCAGTATTTT. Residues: CASSWDRVWTDTQYF. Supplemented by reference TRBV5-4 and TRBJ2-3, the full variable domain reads ETGVTQSPTHLIKTRGQQVTLRCSSQSGHNTVSWYQQALGQGPQFIFQYYREEENGRGNFPPRFSGLQFPNYSSELNVNALELDDSALYLCASSWDRVWTDTQYFGPGTRLTVL.

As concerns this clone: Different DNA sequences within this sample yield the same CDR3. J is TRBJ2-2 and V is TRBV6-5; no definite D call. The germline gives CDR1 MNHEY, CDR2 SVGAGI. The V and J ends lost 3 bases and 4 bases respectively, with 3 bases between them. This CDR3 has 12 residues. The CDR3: CASSYGTGELFF. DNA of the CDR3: TGTGCCAGCAGTTATGGCACCGGGGAGCTGTTTTTT.

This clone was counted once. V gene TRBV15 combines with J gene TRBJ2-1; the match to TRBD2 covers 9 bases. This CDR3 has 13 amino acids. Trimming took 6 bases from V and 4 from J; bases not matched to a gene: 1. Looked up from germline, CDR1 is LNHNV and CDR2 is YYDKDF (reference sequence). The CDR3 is CATRLAGYNEQFF. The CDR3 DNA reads TGTGCCACCAGGCTAGCGGGGTACAATGAGCAGTTCTTC. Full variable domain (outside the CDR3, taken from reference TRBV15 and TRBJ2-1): DAMVIQNPRYQVTQFGKPVTLSCSQTLNHNVMYWYQQKSSQAPKLLFHYYDKDFNNEADTPDNFQSRRPNTSFCFLDIRSPGLGDTAMYLCATRLAGYNEQFFGPGTRLTVL.

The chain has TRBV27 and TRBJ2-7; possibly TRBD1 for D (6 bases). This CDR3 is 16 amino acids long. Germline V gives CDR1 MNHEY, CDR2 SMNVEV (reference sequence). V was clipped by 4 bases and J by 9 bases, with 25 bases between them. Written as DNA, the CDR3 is TGTGCCAGCAGTTCCGCCGGGACAAGGCCCCGTTCGGCGCAGTACTTC. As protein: CASSSAGTRPRSAQYF.

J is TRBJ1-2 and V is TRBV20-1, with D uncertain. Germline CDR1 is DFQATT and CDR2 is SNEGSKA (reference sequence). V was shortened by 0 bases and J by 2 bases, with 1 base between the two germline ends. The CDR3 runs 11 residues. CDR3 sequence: CSARENYGYTF. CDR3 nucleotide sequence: TGCAGTGCTAGAGAAAACTATGGCTACACCTTC.

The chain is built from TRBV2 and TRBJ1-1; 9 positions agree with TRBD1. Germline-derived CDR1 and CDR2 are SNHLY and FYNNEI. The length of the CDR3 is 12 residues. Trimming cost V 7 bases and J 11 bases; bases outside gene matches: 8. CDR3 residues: CASTGQGYWAFF. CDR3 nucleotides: TGTGCCAGCACGGGACAGGGATACTGGGCTTTCTTT.

CDR3 in DNA: TGTGCCAGCAGTTCTCTATTCTTTCCGCACAGGGAGATTAAAAACATTCAGTACTTC. Translating gives CASSSLFFPHREIKNIQYF. This chain connects TRBV28 to TRBJ2-4; perhaps TRBD1 as D (6 bases). Trimming took off 4 bases at V and 4 bases at J, with 26 bases between the two ends. The CDR3 totals 19 residues. CDR1 MDHEN and CDR2 SYDVKM come from the germline V gene.

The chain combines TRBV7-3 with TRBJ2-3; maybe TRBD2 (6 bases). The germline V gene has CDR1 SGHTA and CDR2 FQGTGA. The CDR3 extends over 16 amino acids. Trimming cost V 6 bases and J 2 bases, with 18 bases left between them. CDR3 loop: CASSYSGADYTDTQYF. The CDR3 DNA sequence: TGTGCCAGCAGTTATAGCGGAGCCGATTACACAGATACGCAGTATTTT.

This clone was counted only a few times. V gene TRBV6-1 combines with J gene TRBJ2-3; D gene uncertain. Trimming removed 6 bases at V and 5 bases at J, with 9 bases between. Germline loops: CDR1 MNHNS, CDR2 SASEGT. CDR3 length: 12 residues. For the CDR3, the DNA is TGTGCCAGCAGCCTCTTCGAAGATACGCAGTATTTT. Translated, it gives CASSLFEDTQYF.

CDR3 amino acids: CASSASRGWPEAFF. The CDR3 DNA reads TGTGCCAGCAGCGCGAGCAGGGGATGGCCTGAAGCTTTCTTT. J is TRBJ1-1 and V is TRBV7-9, with a possible D match to TRBD1 (6 bases). Germline V gives CDR1 SEHNR, CDR2 FQNEAQ (reference sequence). Between the trimmed V and J ends, which lost 5 bases and 6 bases, there was a span of 16 bases. The length of the CDR3 is 14 residues.

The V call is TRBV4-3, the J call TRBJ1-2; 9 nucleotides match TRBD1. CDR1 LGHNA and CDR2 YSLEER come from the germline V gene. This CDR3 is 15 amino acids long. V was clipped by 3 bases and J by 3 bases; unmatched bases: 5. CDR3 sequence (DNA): TGCGCCAGCAGCCAGGGGACAGGGACCGACTATGGCTACACCTTC. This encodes CASSQGTGTDYGYTF.

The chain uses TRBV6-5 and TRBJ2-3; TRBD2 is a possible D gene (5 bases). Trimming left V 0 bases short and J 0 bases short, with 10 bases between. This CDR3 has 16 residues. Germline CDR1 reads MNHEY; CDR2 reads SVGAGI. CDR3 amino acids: CASSYSRGGSTDTQYF. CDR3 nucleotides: TGTGCCAGCAGTTACTCGAGAGGAGGTAGCACAGATACGCAGTATTTT.

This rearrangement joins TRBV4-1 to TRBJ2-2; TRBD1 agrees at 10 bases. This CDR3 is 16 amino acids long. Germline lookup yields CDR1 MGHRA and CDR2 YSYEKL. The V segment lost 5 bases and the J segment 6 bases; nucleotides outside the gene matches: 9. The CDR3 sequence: CASSSSGTGEAGELFF. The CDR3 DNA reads TGCGCCAGCAGCTCCTCCGGGACAGGGGAGGCCGGGGAGCTGTTTTTT.

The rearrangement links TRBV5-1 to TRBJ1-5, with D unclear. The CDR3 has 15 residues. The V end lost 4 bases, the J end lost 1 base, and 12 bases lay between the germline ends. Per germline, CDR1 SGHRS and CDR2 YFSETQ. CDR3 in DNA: TGCGCCAGCAGCCCCCTCGACGCAAGCAATCAGCCCCAGCATTTT. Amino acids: CASSPLDASNQPQHF.

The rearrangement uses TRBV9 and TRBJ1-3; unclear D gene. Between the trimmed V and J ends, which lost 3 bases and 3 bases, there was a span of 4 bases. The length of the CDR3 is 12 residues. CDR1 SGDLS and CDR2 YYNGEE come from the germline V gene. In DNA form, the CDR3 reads TGTGCCAGCAGCGGAATTGGAAACACCATATATTTT. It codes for CASSGIGNTIYF.

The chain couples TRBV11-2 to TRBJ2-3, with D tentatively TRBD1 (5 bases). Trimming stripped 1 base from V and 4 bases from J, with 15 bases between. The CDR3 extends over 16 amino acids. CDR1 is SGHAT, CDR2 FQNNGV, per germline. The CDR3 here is CASSLAGRVASDTQYF. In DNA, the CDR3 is TGTGCCAGCAGCTTAGCGGGCAGGGTAGCTTCAGATACGCAGTATTTT. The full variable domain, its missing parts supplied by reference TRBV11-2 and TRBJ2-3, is EAGVAQSPRYKIIEKRQSVAFWCNPISGHATLYWYQQILGQGPKLLIQFQNNGVVDDSQLPKDRFSAERLKGVDSTLKIQPAKLEDSAVYLCASSLAGRVASDTQYFGPGTRLTVL.

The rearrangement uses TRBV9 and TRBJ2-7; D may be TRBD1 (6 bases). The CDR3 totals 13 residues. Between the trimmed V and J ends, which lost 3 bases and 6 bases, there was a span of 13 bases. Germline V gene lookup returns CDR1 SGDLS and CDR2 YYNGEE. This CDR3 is CASSGAQGLEQYF. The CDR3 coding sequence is TGTGCCAGCAGCGGTGCACAGGGTCTCGAGCAGTACTTC. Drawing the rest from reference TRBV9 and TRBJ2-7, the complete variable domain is DSGVTQTPKHLITATGQRVTLRCSPRSGDLSVYWYQQSLDQGLQFLIQYYNGEERAKGNILERFSAQQFPDLHSELNLSSLELGDSALYFCASSGAQGLEQYFGPGTRLTVT.

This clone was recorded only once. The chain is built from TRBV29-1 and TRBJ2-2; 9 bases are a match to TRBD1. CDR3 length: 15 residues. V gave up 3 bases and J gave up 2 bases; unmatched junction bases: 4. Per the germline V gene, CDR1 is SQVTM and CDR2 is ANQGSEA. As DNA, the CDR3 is TGCAGCGTTGACATGGGACAGGGCAACACCGGGGAGCTGTTTTTT. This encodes CSVDMGQGNTGELFF.

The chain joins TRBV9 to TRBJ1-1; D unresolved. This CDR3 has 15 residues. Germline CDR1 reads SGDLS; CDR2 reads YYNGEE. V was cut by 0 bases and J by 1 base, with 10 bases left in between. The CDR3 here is CASSVGLGSNTEAFF. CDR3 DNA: TGTGCCAGCAGCGTAGGGTTAGGATCGAACACTGAAGCTTTCTTT.

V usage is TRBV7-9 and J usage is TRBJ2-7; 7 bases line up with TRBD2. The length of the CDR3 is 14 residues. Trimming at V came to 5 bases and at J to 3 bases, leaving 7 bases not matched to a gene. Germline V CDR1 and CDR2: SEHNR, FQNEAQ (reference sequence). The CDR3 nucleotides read TGTGCCAGCAGCCTCGGAGCGGGAAGCTACGAGCAGTACTTC. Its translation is CASSLGAGSYEQYF.